Listed below are T cell receptor beta chains from one sample, sequenced in a study of T cells after yellow fever vaccination. One entry per CDR3 protein, called by TCRdb with MiXCR from the 5' RACE reads. The sample shows some 250,000 distinct CDR3 sequences, approximately 3.6% of them seen only once. This specimen consisted of PBMCs, obtained 15 days after the yellow fever booster vaccination. The source is a man between 18 and 35 years old who received the YFV17D yellow fever vaccine. The CDR3 runs from the conserved cysteine through the conserved F or W. A D gene is named only where the DNA matches it firmly. Where a row states a size, it is once, few, many or the class of an expanded clone; other rows omit it.

J: TRBJ1-1; V: TRBV20-1; D: TRBD1; size: many; CDR3: CSAFNGRTGNMNTEAFF; DNA: TGCAGTGCTTTTAACGGCCGGACAGGGAACATGAACACTGAAGCTTTCTTT
J: TRBJ2-7; V: TRBV29-1; D: -; size: many; CDR3: CSVHRYPSSYEQYF; DNA: TGCAGCGTCCACAGATACCCCTCCTCCTACGAGCAGTACTTC
J: TRBJ2-2; V: TRBV2; D: -; size: many; CDR3: CASNQDRNTGELFF; DNA: TGTGCCAGCAACCAGGACAGGAACACCGGGGAGCTGTTTTTT
J: TRBJ1-1; V: TRBV9; D: -; size: many; CDR3: CASSVGDLGRGEAFF; DNA: TGTGCCAGCAGCGTGGGGGACCTAGGGCGAGGTGAAGCTTTCTTT
J: TRBJ2-7; V: TRBV6-6; D: -; size: many; CDR3: CASSGDLYYEQYF; DNA: TGTGCCAGCAGTGGAGACTTGTACTACGAGCAGTACTTC
J: TRBJ1-3; V: TRBV20-1; D: -; size: many; CDR3: CSATSAFSGNTIYF; DNA: TGCAGTGCCACCAGCGCTTTCTCTGGAAACACCATATATTTT
J: TRBJ1-2; V: TRBV6-2/TRBV6-3; D: TRBD1; size: many; CDR3: CASSPRLWTGVRGYTF; DNA: TGTGCCAGCAGTCCACGGCTCTGGACAGGGGTGCGCGGCTACACCTTC
J: TRBJ2-2; V: TRBV3-1; D: TRBD2; size: many; CDR3: CASSRGLANTGELFF; DNA: TGTGCCAGCAGCCGGGGACTAGCGAACACCGGGGAGCTGTTTTTT
J: TRBJ1-1; V: TRBV12-3/TRBV12-4; D: TRBD1; size: many; CDR3: CASSTDRADTEAFF; DNA: TGTGCCAGCAGTACGGACAGGGCCGACACTGAAGCTTTCTTT
J: TRBJ1-5; V: TRBV5-4; D: TRBD1; size: -; CDR3: CASSSGTGGRDQPQHF; DNA: TGTGCCAGCAGCTCCGGGACAGGGGGCCGGGATCAGCCCCAGCATTTT
J: TRBJ1-5; V: TRBV20-1; D: -; size: -; CDR3: CSARGGAGNQPQHF; DNA: TGCAGTGCTAGAGGGGGGGCCGGCAATCAGCCCCAGCATTTT
J: TRBJ2-7; V: TRBV5-1; D: -; size: many; CDR3: CASSPRGPRQQYF; DNA: TGCGCCAGCAGCCCCAGGGGACCGAGACAGCAGTACTTC
J: TRBJ2-2; V: TRBV30; D: -; size: many; CDR3: CARKGENTGELFF; DNA: TGTGCCCGGAAAGGGGAGAACACCGGGGAGCTGTTTTTT
J: TRBJ2-1; V: TRBV3-1; D: TRBD2; size: few; CDR3: CASSPLGERGLNEQFF; DNA: TGTGCCAGCAGCCCCCTCGGGGAGCGGGGGCTGAATGAGCAGTTCTTC
J: TRBJ2-5; V: TRBV12-3/TRBV12-4; D: -; size: -; CDR3: CASSFWQQETQYF; DNA: TGTGCCAGCAGTTTTTGGCAGCAAGAGACCCAGTACTTC
J: TRBJ2-3; V: TRBV7-2; D: -; size: many; CDR3: CASSLDQGLYTQYF; DNA: TGTGCCAGCAGCTTGGATCAGGGTCTTTATACGCAGTATTTT
J: TRBJ2-5; V: TRBV7-9; D: -; size: many; CDR3: CASSQGLAEETQYF; DNA: TGTGCCAGCAGCCAGGGGCTAGCGGAAGAGACCCAGTACTTC
J: TRBJ1-3; V: TRBV5-1; D: -; size: many; CDR3: CASCPAPRSGNTIYF; DNA: TGCGCCAGCTGCCCCGCACCGAGATCTGGAAACACCATATATTTT
J: TRBJ2-2; V: TRBV7-2; D: -; size: many; CDR3: CASSLDYRGELFF; DNA: TGTGCCAGCAGCTTAGACTATCGCGGGGAGCTGTTTTTT
J: TRBJ1-2; V: TRBV19; D: TRBD1; size: many; CDR3: CASSIGQGGNGYTF; DNA: TGTGCCAGTAGTATCGGGCAGGGGGGAAATGGCTACACCTTC
J: TRBJ1-2; V: TRBV18; D: -; size: many; CDR3: CASSPAGDPGDGYTF; DNA: TGTGCCAGCTCACCAGCGGGAGATCCTGGGGATGGCTACACCTTC
J: TRBJ2-1; V: TRBV5-1; D: -; size: many; CDR3: CASSLSRGDGNEQFF; DNA: TGCGCCAGCAGCTTGTCTAGGGGGGACGGCAATGAGCAGTTCTTC
J: TRBJ1-2; V: TRBV20-1; D: -; size: few; CDR3: CSARGVYQNYGYTF; DNA: TGCAGTGCTAGAGGGGTCTACCAAAACTATGGCTACACCTTC
J: TRBJ1-1; V: TRBV28; D: -; size: few; CDR3: CASSLLDKAEAFF; DNA: TGTGCCAGCAGTTTGCTAGACAAAGCTGAAGCTTTCTTT
J: TRBJ1-3; V: TRBV11-2; D: -; size: once; CDR3: CASRVPGYSGNTIYF; DNA: TGTGCCAGCAGAGTACCGGGGTACTCTGGAAACACCATATATTTT
J: TRBJ2-1; V: TRBV12-3/TRBV12-4; D: TRBD1; size: many; CDR3: CASSPSRGHEQFF; DNA: TGTGCCAGCAGTCCGAGCAGGGGGCATGAGCAGTTCTTC
J: TRBJ2-5; V: TRBV7-8; D: -; size: many; CDR3: CASSWREIQETQYF; DNA: TGTGCCAGCAGCTGGCGGGAAATCCAAGAGACCCAGTACTTC
J: TRBJ2-3; V: TRBV11-2; D: TRBD1; size: many; CDR3: CASSSRQGAAQYF; DNA: TGTGCCAGCAGCTCGCGACAGGGGGCTGCGCAGTATTTT
J: TRBJ2-1; V: TRBV5-1; D: -; size: -; CDR3: CASSPSPGSYNEQFF; DNA: TGCGCCAGCAGCCCAAGTCCAGGATCCTACAATGAGCAGTTCTTC
J: TRBJ1-6; V: TRBV7-6; D: -; size: many; CDR3: CASSLLTGSRLHSPLHF; DNA: TGTGCCAGCAGCTTACTGACGGGTTCAAGGTTGCACTCACCCCTCCACTTT
J: TRBJ1-2; V: TRBV6-2/TRBV6-3; D: -; size: many; CDR3: CASSYSMAGNYGYTF; DNA: TGTGCCAGCAGTTACTCGATGGCAGGGAACTATGGCTACACCTTC
J: TRBJ1-3; V: TRBV7-8; D: TRBD1; size: many; CDR3: CASSKDRVGSGNTIYF; DNA: TGTGCCAGCAGCAAAGACAGGGTGGGCTCTGGAAACACCATATATTTT
J: TRBJ2-2; V: TRBV5-4; D: -; size: many; CDR3: CASSLEGTGTGELFF; DNA: TGTGCCAGCAGCTTGGAGGGGACCGGCACCGGGGAGCTGTTTTTT
J: TRBJ2-1; V: TRBV5-1; D: TRBD2; size: many; CDR3: CASVVVPGGNNEQFF; DNA: TGCGCCAGCGTGGTGGTTCCGGGGGGTAACAATGAGCAGTTCTTC
J: TRBJ1-1; V: TRBV13; D: -; size: many; CDR3: CASSLNPQMNTEAFF; DNA: TGTGCCAGCAGCTTAAACCCCCAGATGAACACTGAAGCTTTCTTT
J: TRBJ1-1; V: TRBV18; D: TRBD1; size: -; CDR3: CASSPDRGRETEAFF; DNA: TGTGCCAGCTCACCCGACAGGGGGCGGGAAACTGAAGCTTTCTTT
J: TRBJ1-1; V: TRBV5-1; D: -; size: many; CDR3: CASSLNQNTEAFF; DNA: TGCGCCAGCAGCTTGAATCAGAACACTGAAGCTTTCTTT
J: TRBJ2-1; V: TRBV6-2/TRBV6-3; D: TRBD2; size: many; CDR3: CASSYSAGGLLDEQFF; DNA: TGTGCCAGCAGTTACTCGGCGGGGGGCCTTTTGGATGAGCAGTTCTTC
J: TRBJ1-2; V: TRBV7-2; D: -; size: many; CDR3: CVSSFSMASQLGYTF; DNA: TGTGTCAGCAGCTTTTCGATGGCCAGCCAACTTGGCTACACCTTC
J: TRBJ2-3; V: TRBV20-1; D: TRBD2; size: many; CDR3: CSARGDTDTQYF; DNA: TGCAGTGCGCGGGGGGACACAGATACGCAGTATTTT
J: TRBJ1-2; V: TRBV6-5; D: -; size: many; CDR3: CASSYNRNYGYTF; DNA: TGTGCCAGCAGTTACAACAGGAACTATGGCTACACCTTC
J: TRBJ1-3; V: TRBV20-1; D: -; size: few; CDR3: CSAPQSSGNTIYF; DNA: TGCAGTGCTCCACAGTCCTCTGGAAACACCATATATTTT
J: TRBJ1-6; V: TRBV6-2/TRBV6-3; D: -; size: many; CDR3: CASSYFVAKVTGDSPLHF; DNA: TGTGCCAGCAGTTACTTCGTCGCAAAGGTAACAGGAGATTCACCCCTCCACTTT
J: TRBJ2-3; V: TRBV4-2; D: -; size: many; CDR3: CASSQGTQGFTDTQYF; DNA: TGTGCCAGCAGCCAAGGAACTCAGGGGTTCACAGATACGCAGTATTTT
J: TRBJ2-7; V: TRBV12-3/TRBV12-4; D: -; size: many; CDR3: CASSLIYRPSYEQYF; DNA: TGTGCCAGCAGTTTAATTTACAGGCCATCCTACGAGCAGTACTTC
J: TRBJ1-1; V: TRBV20-1; D: -; size: many; CDR3: CSARRGSGNTEAFF; DNA: TGCAGTGCTAGGCGGGGCTCGGGGAACACTGAAGCTTTCTTT
J: TRBJ1-2; V: TRBV12-3/TRBV12-4; D: -; size: many; CDR3: CASSSWDYGYTF; DNA: TGTGCCAGCAGTTCCTGGGACTATGGCTACACCTTC
J: TRBJ1-5; V: TRBV2; D: -; size: few; CDR3: CASSGFRDHQPQHF; DNA: TGTGCCAGCAGTGGGTTCAGGGACCATCAGCCCCAGCATTTT
J: TRBJ1-2; V: TRBV4-2; D: -; size: many; CDR3: CASSQEGKGGYTF; DNA: TGTGCCAGCAGCCAAGAGGGAAAAGGTGGCTACACCTTC
J: TRBJ1-4; V: TRBV5-1; D: TRBD1; size: many; CDR3: CASSLGDRGSGEKLFF; DNA: TGCGCCAGCAGCTTGGGAGACAGGGGGTCTGGTGAAAAACTGTTTTTT
J: TRBJ1-1; V: TRBV11-2; D: -; size: many; CDR3: CASSSPRGGGSMNTEAFF; DNA: TGTGCCAGCAGCTCACCAAGGGGGGGAGGTAGCATGAACACTGAAGCTTTCTTT
J: TRBJ2-4; V: TRBV25-1; D: -; size: many; CDR3: CASSDGQRNIQYF; DNA: TGTGCCAGCAGTGACGGCCAAAGAAACATTCAGTACTTC
J: TRBJ2-3; V: TRBV27; D: -; size: many; CDR3: CASSPSSMRPSTDTQYF; DNA: TGTGCCAGCAGTCCCTCCTCGATGCGGCCCAGCACAGATACGCAGTATTTT
J: TRBJ2-5; V: TRBV20-1; D: -; size: many; CDR3: CSDQTGAGETQYF; DNA: TGCAGTGACCAAACAGGGGCGGGGGAGACCCAGTACTTC
J: TRBJ1-5; V: TRBV5-5; D: -; size: many; CDR3: CASSLDLTGDYSNQPQHF; DNA: TGTGCCAGCAGCTTGGACCTTACAGGAGACTATAGCAATCAGCCCCAGCATTTT
J: TRBJ2-2; V: TRBV14; D: -; size: many; CDR3: CASSQYGLRAPTGELFF; DNA: TGTGCCAGCAGCCAATACGGCCTCAGAGCACCGACCGGGGAGCTGTTTTTT
J: TRBJ2-5; V: TRBV29-1; D: -; size: many; CDR3: CSVVLGDGRGTQYF; DNA: TGCAGCGTCGTCTTAGGGGACGGCCGTGGGACCCAGTACTTC
J: TRBJ2-2; V: TRBV5-1; D: -; size: many; CDR3: CASSPGAGAAVDGELFF; DNA: TGCGCCAGCAGCCCCGGTGCGGGGGCAGCGGTTGACGGGGAGCTGTTTTTT
J: TRBJ2-2; V: TRBV20-1; D: TRBD1; size: many; CDR3: CSARTGVTGELFF; DNA: TGCAGTGCTCGAACAGGGGTCACCGGGGAGCTGTTTTTT
J: TRBJ1-4; V: TRBV20-1; D: TRBD1; size: many; CDR3: CSARARGVMRSEKLFF; DNA: TGCAGTGCTAGGGCCAGGGGGGTTATGCGAAGTGAAAAACTGTTTTTT